The entry that follows covers one T cell receptor (beta chain) sequence. The data belong to a study of blood T cell repertoires in COVID-19. Method: immunoSEQ multiplex PCR; TCRdb's copy keeps in-frame clones and lacks some. The data show approximately 300,000 clones, roughly 89% seen once. The source of this sequence is a man aged 55-75 years who had recovered from COVID-19. Material: PBMCs or T cells enriched from blood (not recorded which).

CDR3 region: CASSLFSPLDGLLAKNIQYF. The DNA for the CDR3 is TGTGCCAGCTCACTTTTTTCCCCCCTAGACGGCCTTCTAGCCAAAAACATTCAGTACTTC. The chain carries TRBV18 and TRBJ2-4, with D unclear. This CDR3 comprises 20 residues. V was trimmed by 4 bases and J by 0 bases, leaving 25 bases between them. The germline CDR1 and CDR2 sequences are KGHSH and LQKENI.